The clone carrying this T cell receptor (beta chain) has only a few counts. The record originates from a study of T cells after yellow fever vaccination. Each CDR3 protein is one row after TCRdb ran MiXCR on the 5' RACE reads. The sample lists some 320,000 distinct CDR3 sequences; less than 9.5% were seen once. CDR3 length: 15 amino acids. V dropped 1 base and J dropped 4 bases, with 13 bases sitting between them. The clonotype was recovered from a man aged 18 to 29 who received the YFV17D yellow fever vaccine. The genes are TRBV12-3 or TRBV12-4 and TRBJ1-2, with D uncertain. The specimen comprised CD4+ T cells sorted from PBMCs, sampled 5 days after the yellow fever booster vaccination. CDR3 in amino acids: CASSLGRGVVYGYTF. The CDR3 nucleotides read TGTGCCAGCAGTTTAGGTCGGGGAGTGGTCTATGGCTACACCTTC.